A selection of T cell receptor beta chains follows, all from one sample in a study of T cell repertoires in cytomegalovirus infection. TCRdb processed the reads anew with MiXCR; each CDR3 protein has one entry. The sample lists about 490,000 distinct CDR3 sequences; about a quarter were seen once. Specimen: PBMCs. The origin of the receptors is a human donor in good health (CMV status not recorded). Some clones in this sample may be carry-over from other donors' samples. The CDR3 runs from the conserved cysteine through the conserved F or W.

V | CDR3
TRBV7-9 | CASSLILAGGRFF
TRBV7-2 | CASSFVTPYEQYF
TRBV12-5 | CASGLSRAGNEQFF
TRBV29-1 | CSAWGLAGQVTQYF
TRBV10-3 | CAITDRGGNTIYF
TRBV7-2 | CASSADRNTEAFF
TRBV4-1 | CASSQDLLGADTQYF
TRBV6-2/TRBV6-3 | CASSYSRRAGLFF
TRBV6-1 | CASRQLAGGPYEQFF
TRBV6-1 | CASSEDFWENTIYF
TRBV20-1 | CSARRGDSNQPQHF
TRBV30 | CAWRPLRGYDEKLFF
TRBV10-3 | CAIRGTDQNTEAFF